Below, 2 T cell receptor beta chains from the same sample are listed, as sequenced in a study of T cell repertoires in cytomegalovirus infection. The antigens of these receptors remain unknown. TCRdb itself ran the reads through MiXCR, one entry per CDR3 protein. Of over 250,000 distinct CDR3 sequences detected, 20% to 25% appear once; the ten largest clones hold roughly a fifth. The starting material was cultured PBMCs, obtained from culture after CMV antigen stimulation. All receptors come from a human donor in good health (CMV status not recorded). Some clones in this sample may be carry-over from other donors' samples.

Ten or more counts support this clonotype. The CDR3 coding sequence is TGTGCCAGCAGCTTACAGTTCTCTGGAAACACCATATATTTT. It yields the protein CASSLQFSGNTIYF. The chain couples TRBV7-2 to TRBJ1-3; D is unclear. This CDR3 is built from 14 residues. V was pared by 2 bases and J by 0 bases, with 5 bases between. Germline V gene data show CDR1 as SGHTA and CDR2 as FQGNSA.

The chain has TRBV6-2 or TRBV6-3 and TRBJ2-3; D unclear. The CDR3 consists of 14 residues. V was clipped by 2 bases and J by 4 bases, with 10 bases between them. Germline-derived CDR1 and CDR2 are MNHEY and SVGEGT. CDR3 residues: CASSYPRTPDTQYF. The CDR3 nucleotides read TGTGCCAGCAGTTACCCCAGGACCCCAGATACGCAGTATTTT.